This T cell receptor beta chain was observed in a study of chemoradiotherapy in HPV16-positive cancers. Across the whole study: A couple of HPV16-positive patients' cells yielded candidate HPV-specific clones and common motifs.

V was trimmed by 1 base and J by 4 bases, leaving 10 bases between them. Germline V lookup: CDR1 MDHEN, CDR2 SYDVKM. The CDR3 is made up of 14 amino acids. General study findings and limits: During treatment, candidate HPV-specific clones and E7-related motifs expanded in tumor. Only a couple of HPV16-positive patients supplied the functional HPV-specificity definition.

On this clone: Its cognate antigen is unknown.

Data came from immunoSEQ multiplex PCR; TCRdb stores just in-frame clones and leaves some out. The repertoire holds about 53,000 clones, about 92% seen once, with around 3.3% in the top ten. V usage is TRBV28 and J usage is TRBJ1-2; D gene uncertain. This receptor was identified in a human donor with HPV-associated anogenital cancer. The sequencing used blood, collected from a patient who underwent chemoradiotherapy. DNA of the CDR3: TGTGCCAGCAGTTTATCGCTGGCCGGCTATGGCTACACCTTC. Amino acid sequence: CASSLSLAGYGYTF.